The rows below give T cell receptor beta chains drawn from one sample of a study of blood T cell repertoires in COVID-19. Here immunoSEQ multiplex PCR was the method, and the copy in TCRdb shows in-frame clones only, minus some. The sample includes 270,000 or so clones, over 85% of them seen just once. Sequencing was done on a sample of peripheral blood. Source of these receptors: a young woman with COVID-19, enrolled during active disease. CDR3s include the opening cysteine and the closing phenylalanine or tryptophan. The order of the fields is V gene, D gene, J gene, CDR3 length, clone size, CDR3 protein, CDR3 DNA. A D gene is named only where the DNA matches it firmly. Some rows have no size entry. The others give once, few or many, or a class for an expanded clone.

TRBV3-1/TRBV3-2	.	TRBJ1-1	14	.	CASSQEYSPLEAFF	TGTGCCAGCAGCCAAGAGTACAGCCCACTTGAAGCTTTCTTT
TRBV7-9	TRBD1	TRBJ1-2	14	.	CASSLGGTAYGYTF	TGTGCCAGCAGCTTAGGTGGGACAGCCTATGGCTACACCTTC
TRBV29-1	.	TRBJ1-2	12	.	CSVVPGKGGYTF	TGCAGCGTTGTTCCAGGGAAAGGTGGCTACACCTTC
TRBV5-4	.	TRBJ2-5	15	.	CASSLPSSPGATQYF	TGTGCCAGCAGCTTGCCGTCTTCCCCGGGTGCGACCCAGTACTTC
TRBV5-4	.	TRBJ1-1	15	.	CASSPQGTQNTEAFF	TGTGCCAGCAGCCCTCAGGGTACCCAGAACACTGAAGCTTTCTTT
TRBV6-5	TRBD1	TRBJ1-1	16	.	CASSYSTGWANTEAFF	TGTGCCAGCAGTTACTCGACAGGGTGGGCGAACACTGAAGCTTTCTTT
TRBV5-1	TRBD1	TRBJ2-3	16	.	CASSLWNRGPTDTQYF	TGCGCCAGCAGCTTGTGGAACAGGGGCCCCACAGATACGCAGTATTTT
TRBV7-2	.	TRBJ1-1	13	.	CASSLQGIGEAFF	TGTGCCAGCAGCCTCCAGGGGATCGGTGAAGCTTTCTTT
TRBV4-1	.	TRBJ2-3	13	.	CASSQVHLRGRYF	TGCGCCAGCAGCCAAGTACACCTAAGGGGAAGGTATTTT
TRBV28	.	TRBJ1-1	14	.	CASIAAPDGTEAFF	TGTGCCAGCATCGCGGCCCCCGATGGGACTGAAGCTTTCTTT
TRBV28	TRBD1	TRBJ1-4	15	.	CASSLTDRPNEKLFF	TGTGCCAGCAGTTTAACGGACAGGCCAAATGAAAAACTGTTTTTT
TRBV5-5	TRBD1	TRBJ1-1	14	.	CASSGTGVDTEAFF	TGTGCCAGCAGCGGGACAGGGGTAGACACTGAAGCTTTCTTT
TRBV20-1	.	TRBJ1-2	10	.	CSASGAGYTF	TGCAGTGCTAGCGGTGCCGGCTACACCTTC
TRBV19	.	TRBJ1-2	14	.	CASSPGGRTYGYTF	TGTGCCAGTAGTCCCGGCGGGCGTACCTATGGCTACACCTTC
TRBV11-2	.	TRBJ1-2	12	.	CASSWFPNGYTF	TGTGCCAGCAGCTGGTTCCCTAACGGCTACACCTTC
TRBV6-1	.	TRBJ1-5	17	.	CASSAPTTVYSNQPQHF	TGTGCCAGCAGTGCACCTACGACAGTGTATAGCAATCAGCCCCAGCATTTT
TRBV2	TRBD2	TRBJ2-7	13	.	CASSEAGLYEQYF	TGTGCCAGCAGTGAAGCGGGACTATACGAGCAGTACTTC
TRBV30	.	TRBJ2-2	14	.	CAWSPQGTTGELFF	TGTGCCTGGAGTCCCCAGGGTACCACCGGGGAGCTGTTTTTT
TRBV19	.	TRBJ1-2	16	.	CASSRGGRTIDYGYTF	TGTGCCAGTAGTAGGGGTGGACGGACAATTGACTATGGCTACACCTTC
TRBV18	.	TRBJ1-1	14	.	CASSPNAGWTEAFF	TGTGCCAGCTCACCAAACGCGGGTTGGACTGAAGCTTTCTTT
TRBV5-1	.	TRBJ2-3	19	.	CASSLDTWVATIRSDTQYF	TGCGCCAGCAGCTTGGATACTTGGGTCGCGACAATCAGGTCAGATACGCAGTATTTT
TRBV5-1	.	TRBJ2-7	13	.	CASSLWQKYEQYF	TGCGCCAGCAGCTTATGGCAGAAATACGAGCAGTACTTC
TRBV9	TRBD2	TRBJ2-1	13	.	CASSVSGGDEQFF	TGTGCCAGCAGCGTTAGCGGGGGCGATGAGCAGTTCTTC
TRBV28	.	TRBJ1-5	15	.	CASEIRDSSNQPQHF	TGTGCCAGCGAGATTCGAGACAGTTCCAATCAGCCCCAGCATTTT
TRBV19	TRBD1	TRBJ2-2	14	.	CASSMVRGPGELFF	TGTGCCAGTAGTATGGTGAGGGGGCCCGGGGAGCTGTTTTTT
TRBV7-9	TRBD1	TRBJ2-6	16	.	CASSRTGASGANVLTF	TGTGCCAGCAGCAGGACAGGAGCCTCTGGGGCCAACGTCCTGACTTTC
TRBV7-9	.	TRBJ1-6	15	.	CASSPGVIDNSPLHF	TGTGCCAGCAGCCCCGGGGTGATAGATAATTCACCCCTCCACTTT
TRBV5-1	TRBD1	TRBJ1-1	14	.	CASRPGTGLREAFF	TGCGCCAGCAGACCCGGGACAGGTCTCCGTGAAGCTTTCTTT
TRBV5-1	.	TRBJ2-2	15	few	CASSLRTGEGGELFF	TGCGCCAGCAGCTTGAGGACGGGGGAAGGCGGGGAGCTGTTTTTT
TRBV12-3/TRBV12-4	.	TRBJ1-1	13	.	CASRDKPNTEAFF	TGTGCCAGCAGGGACAAACCTAACACTGAAGCTTTCTTT
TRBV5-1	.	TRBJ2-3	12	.	CASSLTTDTQYF	TGCGCCAGCAGCCTGACTACAGATACGCAGTATTTT
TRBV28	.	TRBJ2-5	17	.	CASSFLRGRDGQETQYF	TGTGCCAGCAGTTTTCTTCGGGGAAGGGATGGCCAAGAGACCCAGTACTTC
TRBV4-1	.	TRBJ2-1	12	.	CASSPPGDEQFF	TGCGCCAGCAGCCCCCCCGGGGATGAGCAGTTCTTC
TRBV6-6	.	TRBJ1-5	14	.	CASSYSQGNQPQHF	TGTGCCAGCAGTTACTCGCAGGGAAATCAGCCCCAGCATTTT
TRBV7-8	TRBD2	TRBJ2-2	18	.	CASSLLGPSGEDTGELFF	TGTGCCAGCAGCTTATTGGGCCCTAGCGGGGAAGACACCGGGGAGCTGTTTTTT
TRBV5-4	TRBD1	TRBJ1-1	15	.	CASSFPGTGVSEAFF	TGTGCCAGCAGCTTCCCCGGGACAGGGGTATCTGAAGCTTTCTTT
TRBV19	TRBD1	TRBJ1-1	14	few	CASSNWDRGREAFF	TGTGCCAGTAGTAATTGGGACAGGGGACGCGAAGCTTTCTTT
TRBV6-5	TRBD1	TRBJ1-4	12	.	CASCRGREKLFF	TGTGCCAGCTGCAGGGGGAGGGAAAAACTGTTTTTT
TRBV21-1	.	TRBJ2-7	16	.	CASSKWRTSGGYEQYF	TGTGCCAGCAGCAAATGGAGGACTAGCGGGGGGTACGAGCAGTACTTC
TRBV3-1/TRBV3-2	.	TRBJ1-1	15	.	CASSQGVGGGTEAFF	TGTGCCAGCAGCCAAGGGGTGGGGGGTGGCACTGAAGCTTTCTTT
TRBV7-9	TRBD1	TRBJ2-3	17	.	CASSSEPGQGITDTQYF	TGTGCCAGCAGCTCGGAACCGGGACAGGGGATCACAGATACGCAGTATTTT
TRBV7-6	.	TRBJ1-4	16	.	CASSLRLGVGNEKLFF	TGTGCCAGCAGCTTACGCCTCGGGGTCGGGAATGAAAAACTGTTTTTT
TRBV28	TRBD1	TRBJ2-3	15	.	CASSPLQGPHHTQYF	TGTGCCAGCAGTCCCCTACAGGGGCCACACCATACGCAGTATTTT
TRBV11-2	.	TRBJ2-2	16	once	CASSSSRGGGTGELFF	TGTGCCAGCAGCTCATCACGGGGTGGAGGGACCGGGGAGCTGTTTTTT
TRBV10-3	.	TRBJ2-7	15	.	CAISESAGPSYEQYF	TGTGCCATCAGTGAGTCGGCAGGGCCCTCCTACGAGCAGTACTTC
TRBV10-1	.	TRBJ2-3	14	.	CASSDPTVADTQYF	TGCGCCAGCAGTGACCCAACGGTCGCAGATACGCAGTATTTT
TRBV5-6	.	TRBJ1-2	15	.	CASSLGGGTTTGYTF	TGTGCCAGCAGCTTGGGGGGAGGAACAACGACGGGCTACACCTTC
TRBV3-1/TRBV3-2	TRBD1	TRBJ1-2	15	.	CASSQDRDSNYGYTF	TGTGCCAGCAGCCAAGATCGGGACAGCAACTATGGCTACACCTTC
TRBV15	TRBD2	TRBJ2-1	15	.	CATSGPAGGYNEQFF	TGTGCCACCAGCGGGCCAGCGGGGGGCTACAATGAGCAGTTCTTC
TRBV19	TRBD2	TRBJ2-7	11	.	CATGLAGPAYF	TGTGCCACTGGACTAGCGGGGCCCGCGTACTTC
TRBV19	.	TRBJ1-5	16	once	CASSPPQGRGYQPQHF	TGTGCCAGTAGTCCCCCCCAGGGGCGGGGGTATCAGCCCCAGCATTTT
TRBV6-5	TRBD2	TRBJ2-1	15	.	CASSTSGGGYNEQFF	TGTGCCAGCTCAACATCGGGAGGGGGGTACAATGAGCAGTTCTTC
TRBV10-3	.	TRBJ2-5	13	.	CAISDLGEETQYF	TGTGCCATCAGTGACCTGGGAGAAGAGACCCAGTACTTC
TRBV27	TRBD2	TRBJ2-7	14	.	CASSSLAGPYEQYF	TGTGCCAGCAGTAGTCTAGCGGGGCCCTACGAGCAGTACTTC
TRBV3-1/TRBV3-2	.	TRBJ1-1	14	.	CASSQWGEGTEAFF	TGTGCCAGCAGCCAATGGGGGGAAGGGACTGAAGCTTTCTTT
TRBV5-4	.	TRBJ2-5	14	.	CASSLGASWSTQYF	TGTGCCAGCAGCTTGGGGGCTAGCTGGTCGACCCAGTACTTC
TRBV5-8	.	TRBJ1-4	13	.	CASSGGTNEKLFF	TGTGCCAGCAGCGGGGGCACTAATGAAAAACTGTTTTTT
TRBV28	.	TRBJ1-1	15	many	CASSLFNRVNTEAFF	TGTGCCAGCAGTTTATTTAACAGGGTGAACACTGAAGCTTTCTTT
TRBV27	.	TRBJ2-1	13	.	CASRHRGGFEQFF	TGTGCCAGCAGGCACAGAGGAGGTTTTGAGCAGTTCTTC